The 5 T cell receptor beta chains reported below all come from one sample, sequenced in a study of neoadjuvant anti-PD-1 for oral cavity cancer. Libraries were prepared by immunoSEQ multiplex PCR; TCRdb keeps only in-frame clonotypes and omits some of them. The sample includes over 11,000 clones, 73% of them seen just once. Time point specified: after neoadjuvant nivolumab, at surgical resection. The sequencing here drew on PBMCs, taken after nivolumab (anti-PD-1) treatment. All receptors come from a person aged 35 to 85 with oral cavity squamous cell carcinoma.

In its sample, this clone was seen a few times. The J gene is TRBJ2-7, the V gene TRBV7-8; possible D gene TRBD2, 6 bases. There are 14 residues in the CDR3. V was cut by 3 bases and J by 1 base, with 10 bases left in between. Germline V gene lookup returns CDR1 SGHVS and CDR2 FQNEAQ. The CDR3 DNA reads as TGTGCCAGCAGCTTCTTGACTAGTTCCTACGAGCAGTACTTC. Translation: CASSFLTSSYEQYF.

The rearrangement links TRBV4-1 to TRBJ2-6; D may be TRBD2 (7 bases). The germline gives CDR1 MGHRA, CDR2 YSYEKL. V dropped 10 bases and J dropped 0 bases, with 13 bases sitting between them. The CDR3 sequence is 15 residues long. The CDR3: CATSGGRSGANVLTF. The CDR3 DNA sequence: TGCGCCACCTCGGGGGGCCGCTCTGGGGCCAACGTCCTGACTTTC.

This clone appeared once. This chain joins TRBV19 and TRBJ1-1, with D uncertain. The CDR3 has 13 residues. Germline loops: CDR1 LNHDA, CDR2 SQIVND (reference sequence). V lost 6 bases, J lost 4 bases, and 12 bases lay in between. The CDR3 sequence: CASRLQVFTEAFF. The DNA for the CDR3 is TGTGCCAGTAGGCTTCAGGTCTTCACTGAAGCTTTCTTT.

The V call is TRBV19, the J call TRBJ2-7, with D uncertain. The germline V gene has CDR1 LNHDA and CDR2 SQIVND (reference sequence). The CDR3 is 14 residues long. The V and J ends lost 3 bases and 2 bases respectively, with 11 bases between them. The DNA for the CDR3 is TGTGCCAGTAGTATGCCGCAATACCCCTACGAGCAGTACTTC. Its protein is CASSMPQYPYEQYF.

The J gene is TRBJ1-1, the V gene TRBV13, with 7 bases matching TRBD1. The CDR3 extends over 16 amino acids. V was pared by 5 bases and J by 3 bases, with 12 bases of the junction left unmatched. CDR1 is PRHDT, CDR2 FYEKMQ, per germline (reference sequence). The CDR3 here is CASSPRATDRDTEAFF. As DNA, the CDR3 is TGTGCCAGCAGCCCGCGAGCAACCGACAGGGACACTGAAGCTTTCTTT.